This T cell receptor (beta chain) came from a study of OX40 agonist ivuxolimab in advanced cancers. Across the whole study: Cohort: around 83% men, mean age 60, aged about 23 to 79. Three patients showed partial responses: one hepatocellular carcinoma and two cutaneous melanoma cases. Study observations and caveats: The expanded peripheral T cells' antigen specificity was not determined. In the 0.1 to 3.0 mg/kg range, CD4+ and CD8+ blood T cells had expanded clonally by week 6.

Germline loops: CDR1 MNHEY, CDR2 SVGAGI. The CDR3 extends over 13 amino acids. The V and J ends lost 5 bases and 2 bases respectively, with 9 bases between them. Assay: immunoSEQ multiplex PCR; the TCRdb copy retains only in-frame clones and omits some. This sample has some 48,000 clones, with about 80% found just once. This clone appeared once. Its antigen is unidentified. J is TRBJ1-2 and V is TRBV6-5; D is ambiguous. The sequence was collected from an adult with an advanced solid tumor such as melanoma, head and neck, liver or kidney cancer. Sequenced here: CD4+ or CD8+ T cells sorted from blood, sampled in a trial of the OX40 agonist ivuxolimab. DNA of the CDR3: TGTGCCAGCAGTGCCTCGGGGAACTATGGCTACACCTTC. Amino acids: CASSASGNYGYTF.